The 5 T cell receptor beta chains below all came from one sample that was sequenced in a study of cytomegalovirus exposure and HLA in healthy donors. The PCR was carried out with 60 Vbeta primers and 13 Jbeta primers. The repertoire was sequenced with immunoSEQ multiplex PCR; TCRdb's copy has only in-frame clones and lacks some. The sample has 150,000 to 200,000 clones; around three quarters are singletons. The sequencing input was PBMCs. The receptors originated from a woman in her 30s in good health and CMV-seropositive.

The V call is TRBV5-1, the J call TRBJ2-1; TRBD1 matches 8 bases. V was clipped by 5 bases and J by 7 bases; unmatched bases: 11. This CDR3 comprises 15 residues. CDR1 SGHRS and CDR2 YFSETQ come from the germline V gene. CDR3 sequence: CASSYSGQGVNEQFF. Here the CDR3 DNA reads TGCGCCAGCAGTTACTCCGGACAGGGAGTAAATGAGCAGTTCTTC.

This clone was counted only a few times. The chain links TRBV6-5 to TRBJ1-2, with a tentative D call TRBD1 (6 bases). The CDR3 contains 16 residues. Trimming removed 2 bases from V and 4 bases from J, with 17 bases in between. Germline V gene data show CDR1 as MNHEY and CDR2 as SVGAGI. CDR3 sequence reads: CASSYPISTGTYGYTF. The CDR3 DNA sequence: TGTGCCAGCAGTTACCCCATATCAACAGGGACCTATGGCTACACCTTC.

This sequence joins TRBV19 and TRBJ1-5, with 7 bases fitting TRBD1. The CDR3 has 14 residues. Germline CDR1 reads LNHDA; CDR2 reads SQIVND (reference sequence). Germline trimming cut 4 bases from V and 5 bases from J; bases unmatched to any gene: 5. CDR3 amino acids: CASSTDRVYQPQHF. CDR3 DNA: TGTGCCAGTAGTACCGACAGGGTGTATCAGCCCCAGCATTTT.

The V call is TRBV7-2, the J call TRBJ1-2, with 11 positions matching TRBD1. CDR1 and CDR2 from the germline V gene are SGHTA and FQGNSA. The CDR3 is made up of 18 amino acids. The V segment lost 1 base and the J segment 2 bases; nucleotides outside the gene matches: 9. CDR3 amino acids: CASSLVGLGQGANYGYTF. The CDR3 DNA reads TGTGCCAGCAGCTTAGTAGGCCTAGGACAGGGGGCCAACTATGGCTACACCTTC.

This rearrangement joins TRBV5-6 to TRBJ2-7, with 13 bases matching TRBD2. Germline CDR1 and CDR2: SGHDT and YYEEEE. Trimming at V came to 4 bases and at J to 2 bases, leaving 6 bases not matched to a gene. The CDR3 spans 16 residues. The CDR3 protein is CASSQGLAGVAYEQYF. The CDR3 nucleotides read TGTGCCAGCAGCCAAGGACTAGCGGGGGTAGCCTACGAGCAGTACTTC.